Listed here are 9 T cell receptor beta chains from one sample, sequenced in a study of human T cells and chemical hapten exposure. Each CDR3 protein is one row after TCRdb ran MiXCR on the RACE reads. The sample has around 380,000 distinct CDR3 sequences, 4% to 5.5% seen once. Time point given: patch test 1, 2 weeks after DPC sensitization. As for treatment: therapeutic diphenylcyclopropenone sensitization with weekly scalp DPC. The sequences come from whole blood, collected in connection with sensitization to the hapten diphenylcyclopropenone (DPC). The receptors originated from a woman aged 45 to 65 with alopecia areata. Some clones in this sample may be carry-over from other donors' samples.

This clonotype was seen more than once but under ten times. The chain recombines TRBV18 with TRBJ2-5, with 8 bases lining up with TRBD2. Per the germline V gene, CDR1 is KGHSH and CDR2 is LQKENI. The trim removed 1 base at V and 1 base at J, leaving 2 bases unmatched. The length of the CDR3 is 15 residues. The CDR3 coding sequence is TGTGCCAGCTCACCACAACTAGCGGCCCAAGAGACCCAGTACTTC. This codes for CASSPQLAAQETQYF.

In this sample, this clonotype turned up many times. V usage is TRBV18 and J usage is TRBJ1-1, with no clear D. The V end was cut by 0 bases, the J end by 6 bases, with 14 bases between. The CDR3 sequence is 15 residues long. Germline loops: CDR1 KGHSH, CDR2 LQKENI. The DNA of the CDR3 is TGTGCCAGCTCACCACCGGTTCTCGGAACGGCTGAAGCTTTCTTT. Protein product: CASSPPVLGTAEAFF.

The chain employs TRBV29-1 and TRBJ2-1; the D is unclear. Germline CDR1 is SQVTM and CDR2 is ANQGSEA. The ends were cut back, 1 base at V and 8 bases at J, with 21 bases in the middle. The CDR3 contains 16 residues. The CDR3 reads CSVEGGVLEKTYEQFF. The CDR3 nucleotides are TGCAGCGTTGAAGGGGGTGTTTTAGAAAAGACCTATGAGCAGTTCTTC.

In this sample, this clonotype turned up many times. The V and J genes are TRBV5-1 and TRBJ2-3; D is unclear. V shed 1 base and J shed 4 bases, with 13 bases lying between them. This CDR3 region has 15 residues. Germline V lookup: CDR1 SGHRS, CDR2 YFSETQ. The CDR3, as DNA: TGCGCCAGCAGCTTGATTGGGCAGGTCCCAGATACGCAGTATTTT. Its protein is CASSLIGQVPDTQYF.

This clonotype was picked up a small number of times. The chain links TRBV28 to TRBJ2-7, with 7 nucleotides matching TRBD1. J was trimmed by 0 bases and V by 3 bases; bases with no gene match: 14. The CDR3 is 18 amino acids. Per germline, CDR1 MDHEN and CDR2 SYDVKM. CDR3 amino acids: CASSFTSGTDVVSYEQYF. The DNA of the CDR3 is TGTGCCAGCAGTTTTACCTCCGGGACAGACGTCGTCTCCTACGAGCAGTACTTC.

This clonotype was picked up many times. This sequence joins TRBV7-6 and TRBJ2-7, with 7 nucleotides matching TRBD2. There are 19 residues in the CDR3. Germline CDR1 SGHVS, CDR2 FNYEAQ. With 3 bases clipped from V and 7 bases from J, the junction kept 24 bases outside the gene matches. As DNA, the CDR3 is TGTGCCAGCAGCTTGGGGTACCTAGCGGTTGTTAGAGGCCCTAGAGAGCAGTACTTC. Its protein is CASSLGYLAVVRGPREQYF.

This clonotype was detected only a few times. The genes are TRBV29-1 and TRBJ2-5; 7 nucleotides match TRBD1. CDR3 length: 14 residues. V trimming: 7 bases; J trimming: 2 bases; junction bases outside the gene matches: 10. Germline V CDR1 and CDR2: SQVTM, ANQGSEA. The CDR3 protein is CSARPGTVQETQYF. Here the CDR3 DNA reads TGCAGCGCTCGCCCTGGGACAGTTCAAGAGACCCAGTACTTC.

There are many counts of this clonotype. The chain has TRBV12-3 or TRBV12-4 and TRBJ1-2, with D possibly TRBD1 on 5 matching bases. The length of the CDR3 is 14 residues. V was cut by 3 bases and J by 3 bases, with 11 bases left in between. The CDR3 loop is CASSFGGSDYGYTF. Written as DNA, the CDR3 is TGTGCCAGCAGTTTCGGGGGTTCTGACTATGGCTACACCTTC.

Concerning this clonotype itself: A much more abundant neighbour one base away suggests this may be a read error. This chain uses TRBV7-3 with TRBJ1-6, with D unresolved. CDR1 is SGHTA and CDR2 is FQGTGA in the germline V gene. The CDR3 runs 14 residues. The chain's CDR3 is CAGSSRASDSPLHF. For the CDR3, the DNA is TGTGCCGGCAGCTCCCGGGCCTCGGATTCACCCCTCCACTTT.